This section outlines one T cell receptor beta chain sequence together with its context. What it binds is not known. The data originate from a study of identical twins. Healthy Caucasians provided all donations. The CDR3 spans 20 residues. With 1 base clipped from V and 0 bases from J, the junction kept 12 bases outside the gene matches. Per the germline V gene, CDR1 is SGHKS and CDR2 is YYEKEE (reference sequence). General study points: Memory repertoires lacked the insertion deficit that abundant cord blood beta clonotypes showed. Within beta out-of-frame sequences, the excess sharing observed between twins was weaker.

The authors used template switching to add a universal primer site and gave cDNA unique molecular identifiers. TCRdb reprocessed the 5' RACE reads via MiXCR and lists one record per CDR3 protein. The sample lists more than 1.5 million distinct CDR3 sequences, under 35% occurring once. The receptor's source is a newborn girl in good health. Sequenced material: cord blood. V usage is TRBV5-5 and J usage is TRBJ2-6, with 8 bases fitting TRBD1. The DNA for the CDR3 is TGTGCCAGCAGCTTGTTTCCTCGAAGGGACAGGCGCTCTGGGGCCAACGTCCTGACTTTC. Translation: CASSLFPRRDRRSGANVLTF. The variable domain in full, with the rest retrieved from reference TRBV5-5 and TRBJ2-6, is DAGVTQSPTHLIKTRGQQVTLRCSPISGHKSVSWYQQVLGQGPQFIFQYYEKEERGRGNFPDRFSARQFPNYSSELNVNALLLGDSALYLCASSLFPRRDRRSGANVLTFGAGSRLTVL.